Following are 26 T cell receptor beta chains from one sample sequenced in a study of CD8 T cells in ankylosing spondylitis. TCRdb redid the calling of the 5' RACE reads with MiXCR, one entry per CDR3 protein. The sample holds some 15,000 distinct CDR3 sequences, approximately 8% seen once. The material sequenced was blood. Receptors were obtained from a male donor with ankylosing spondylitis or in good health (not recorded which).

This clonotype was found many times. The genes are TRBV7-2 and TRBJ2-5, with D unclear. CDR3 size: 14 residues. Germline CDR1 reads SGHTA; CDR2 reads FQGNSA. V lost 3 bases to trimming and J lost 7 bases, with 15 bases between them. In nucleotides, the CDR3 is TGTGCCAGCAGCTTTCTTGCAGAGGACGGGACCCAGTACTTC. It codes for CASSFLAEDGTQYF.

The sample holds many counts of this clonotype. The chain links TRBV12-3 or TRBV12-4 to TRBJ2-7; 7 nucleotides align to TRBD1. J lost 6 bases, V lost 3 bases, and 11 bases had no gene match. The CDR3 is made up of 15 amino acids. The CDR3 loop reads CASSFGAQGVGEQYV. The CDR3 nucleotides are TGTGCCAGCAGTTTTGGGGCCCAGGGGGTAGGCGAGCAGTACGTC.

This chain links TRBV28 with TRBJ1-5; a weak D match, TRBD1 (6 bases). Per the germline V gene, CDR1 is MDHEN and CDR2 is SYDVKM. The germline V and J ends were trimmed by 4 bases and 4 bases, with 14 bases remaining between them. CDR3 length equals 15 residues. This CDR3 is CASSSWGPGNQPQHF. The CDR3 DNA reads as TGTGCCAGCAGTTCTTGGGGGCCGGGAAATCAGCCCCAGCATTTT.

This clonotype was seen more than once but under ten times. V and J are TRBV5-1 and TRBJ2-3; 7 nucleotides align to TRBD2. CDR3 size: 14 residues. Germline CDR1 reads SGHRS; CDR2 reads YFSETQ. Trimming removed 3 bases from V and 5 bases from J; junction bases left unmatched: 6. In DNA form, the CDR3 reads TGCGCCAGCAGCTGGGGGGGGAATCTAGATACGCAGTATTTT. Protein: CASSWGGNLDTQYF.

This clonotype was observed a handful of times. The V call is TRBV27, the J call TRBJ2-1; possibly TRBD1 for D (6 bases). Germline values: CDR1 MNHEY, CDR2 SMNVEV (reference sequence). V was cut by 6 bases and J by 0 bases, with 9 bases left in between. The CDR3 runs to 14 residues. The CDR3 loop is CASSTGSSYNEQFF. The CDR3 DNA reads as TGTGCCAGCAGCACAGGGAGCTCCTACAATGAGCAGTTCTTC.

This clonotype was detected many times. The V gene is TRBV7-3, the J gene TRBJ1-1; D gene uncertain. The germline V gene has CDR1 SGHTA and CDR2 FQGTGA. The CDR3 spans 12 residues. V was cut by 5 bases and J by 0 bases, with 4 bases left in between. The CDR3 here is CASSPLNTEAFF. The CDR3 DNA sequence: TGTGCCAGCAGCCCCCTGAACACTGAAGCTTTCTTT. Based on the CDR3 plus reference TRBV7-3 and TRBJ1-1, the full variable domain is GAGVSQTPSNKVTEKGKYVELRCDPISGHTALYWYRQSLGQGPEFLIYFQGTGAADDSGLPNDRFFAVRPEGSVSTLKIQRTERGDSAVYLCASSPLNTEAFFGQGTRLTVV.

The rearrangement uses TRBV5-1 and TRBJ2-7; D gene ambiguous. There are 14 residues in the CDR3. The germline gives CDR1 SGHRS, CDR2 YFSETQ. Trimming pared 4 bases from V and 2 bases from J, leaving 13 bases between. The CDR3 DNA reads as TGCGCCAGCAGCAGCTATGGGGAAACCTACGAGCAGTACTTC. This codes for CASSSYGETYEQYF. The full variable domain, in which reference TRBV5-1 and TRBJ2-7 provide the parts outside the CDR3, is KAGVTQTPRYLIKTRGQQVTLSCSPISGHRSVSWYQQTPGQGLQFLFEYFSETQRNKGNFPGRFSGRQFSNSRSEMNVSTLELGDSALYLCASSSYGETYEQYFGPGTRLTVT.

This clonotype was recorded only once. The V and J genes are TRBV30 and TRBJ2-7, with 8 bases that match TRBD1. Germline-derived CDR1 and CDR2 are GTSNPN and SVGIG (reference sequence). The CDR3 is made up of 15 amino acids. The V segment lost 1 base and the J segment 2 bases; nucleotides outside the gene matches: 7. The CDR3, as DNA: TGTGCCTGGAGTGAAGGGGGGACAGGTCCCTACGAGCAGTACTTC. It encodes CAWSEGGTGPYEQYF.

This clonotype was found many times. The CDR3 protein is CASSRTGGPDTQYF. The CDR3 DNA reads as TGCGCCAGCAGCCGGACAGGGGGCCCAGATACGCAGTATTTT. The V call is TRBV5-1, the J call TRBJ2-3, with TRBD1 matching over 11 bases. The CDR3 covers 14 residues. Unmatched junction bases numbered 2, after V lost 4 bases and J lost 4 bases. Germline-derived CDR1 and CDR2 are SGHRS and YFSETQ.

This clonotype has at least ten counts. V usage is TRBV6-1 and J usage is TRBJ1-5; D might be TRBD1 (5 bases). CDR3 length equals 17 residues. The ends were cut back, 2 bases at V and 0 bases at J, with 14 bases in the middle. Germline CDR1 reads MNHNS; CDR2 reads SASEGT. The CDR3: CASSEKGERYSNQPQHF. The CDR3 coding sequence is TGTGCCAGCAGTGAAAAAGGGGAGCGGTATAGCAATCAGCCCCAGCATTTT.

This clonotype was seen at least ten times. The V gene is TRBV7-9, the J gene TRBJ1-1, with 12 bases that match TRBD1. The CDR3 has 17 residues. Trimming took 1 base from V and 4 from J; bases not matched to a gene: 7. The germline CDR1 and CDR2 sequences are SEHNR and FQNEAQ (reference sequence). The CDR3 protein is CASSLGGQGARGTEAFF. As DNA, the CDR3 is TGTGCCAGCAGCTTAGGGGGACAGGGGGCAAGAGGCACTGAAGCTTTCTTT.

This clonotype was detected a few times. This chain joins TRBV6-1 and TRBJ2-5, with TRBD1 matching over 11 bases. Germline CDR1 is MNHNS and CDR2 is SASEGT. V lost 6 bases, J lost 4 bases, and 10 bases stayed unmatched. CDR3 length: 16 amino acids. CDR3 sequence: CASSQVPGQGGETQYF. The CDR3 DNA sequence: TGTGCCAGCAGCCAAGTTCCGGGACAGGGGGGAGAGACCCAGTACTTC.

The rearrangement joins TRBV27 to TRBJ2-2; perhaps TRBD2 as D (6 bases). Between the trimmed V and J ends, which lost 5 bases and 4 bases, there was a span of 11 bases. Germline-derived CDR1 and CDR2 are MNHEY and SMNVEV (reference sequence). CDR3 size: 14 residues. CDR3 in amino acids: CASSPLSGTGELFF. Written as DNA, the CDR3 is TGTGCCAGCAGTCCCCTTAGCGGCACCGGGGAGCTGTTTTTT.

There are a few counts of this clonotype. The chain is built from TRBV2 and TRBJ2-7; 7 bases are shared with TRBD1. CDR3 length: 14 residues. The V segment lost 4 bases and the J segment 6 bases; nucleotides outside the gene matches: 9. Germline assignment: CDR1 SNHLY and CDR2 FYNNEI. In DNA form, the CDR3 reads TGTGCCAGCAGTGCCTTAGGGGGCGCGGGCGAGCAGTACTTC. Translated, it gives CASSALGGAGEQYF.

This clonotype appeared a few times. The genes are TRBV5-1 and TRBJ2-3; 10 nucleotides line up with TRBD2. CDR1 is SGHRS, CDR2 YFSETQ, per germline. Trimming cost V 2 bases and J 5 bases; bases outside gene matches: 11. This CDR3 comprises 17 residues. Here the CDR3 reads CASSFRLAGGQGDTQYF. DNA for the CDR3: TGCGCCAGCAGCTTCCGACTAGCGGGCGGGCAGGGAGATACGCAGTATTTT.

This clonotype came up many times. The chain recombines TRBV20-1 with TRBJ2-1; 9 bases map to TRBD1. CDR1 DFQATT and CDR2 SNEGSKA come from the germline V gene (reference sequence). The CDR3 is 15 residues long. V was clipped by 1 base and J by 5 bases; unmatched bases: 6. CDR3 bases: TGCAGTGCTAGAGGAGGGACAGGGAACAACAATGAGCAGTTCTTC. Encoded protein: CSARGGTGNNNEQFF.

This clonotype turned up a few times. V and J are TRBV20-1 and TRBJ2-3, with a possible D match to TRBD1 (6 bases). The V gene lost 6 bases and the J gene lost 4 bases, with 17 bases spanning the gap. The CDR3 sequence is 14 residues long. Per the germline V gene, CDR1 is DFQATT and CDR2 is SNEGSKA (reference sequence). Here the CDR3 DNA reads TGCAGTGCCCGGGCAGGGGTGGGGCCAGATACGCAGTATTTT. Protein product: CSARAGVGPDTQYF.

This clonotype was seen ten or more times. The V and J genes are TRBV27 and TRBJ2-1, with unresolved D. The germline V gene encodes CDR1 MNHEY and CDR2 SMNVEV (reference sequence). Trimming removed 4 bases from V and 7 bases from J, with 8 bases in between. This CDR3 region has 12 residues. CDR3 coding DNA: TGTGCCAGCAGTTCTGTTCAAAATGAGCAGTTCTTC. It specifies CASSSVQNEQFF.

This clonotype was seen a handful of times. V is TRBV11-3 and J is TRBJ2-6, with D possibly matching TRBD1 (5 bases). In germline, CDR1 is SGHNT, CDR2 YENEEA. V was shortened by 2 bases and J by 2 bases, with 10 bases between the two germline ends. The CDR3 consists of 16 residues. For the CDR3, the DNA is TGTGCCAGCAGCTTATTTGGGGCGGCTGGGGCCAACGTCCTGACTTTC. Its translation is CASSLFGAAGANVLTF. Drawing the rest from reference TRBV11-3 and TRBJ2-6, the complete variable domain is EAGVVQSPRYKIIEKKQPVAFWCNPISGHNTLYWYLQNLGQGPELLIRYENEEAVDDSQLPKDRFSAERLKGVDSTLKIQPAELGDSAVYLCASSLFGAAGANVLTFGAGSRLTVL.

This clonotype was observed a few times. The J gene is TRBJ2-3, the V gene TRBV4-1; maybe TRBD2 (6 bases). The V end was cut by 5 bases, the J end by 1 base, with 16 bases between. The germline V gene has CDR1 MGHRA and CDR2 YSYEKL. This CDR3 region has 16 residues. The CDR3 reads CASSSQGLYGTDTQYF. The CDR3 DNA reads TGCGCCAGCAGCTCCCAAGGACTATATGGCACAGATACGCAGTATTTT.

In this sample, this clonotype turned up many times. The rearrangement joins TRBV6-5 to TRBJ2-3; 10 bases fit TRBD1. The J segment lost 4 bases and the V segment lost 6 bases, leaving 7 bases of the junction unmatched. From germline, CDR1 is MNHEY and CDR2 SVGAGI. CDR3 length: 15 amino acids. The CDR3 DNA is TGTGCCAGCAGGCCCCGGGACAGGGGTGCAGATACGCAGTATTTT. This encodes CASRPRDRGADTQYF.

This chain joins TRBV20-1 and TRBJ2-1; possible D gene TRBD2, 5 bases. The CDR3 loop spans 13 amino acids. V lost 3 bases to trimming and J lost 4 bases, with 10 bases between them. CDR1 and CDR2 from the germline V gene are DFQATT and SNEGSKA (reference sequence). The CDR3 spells CSARPQRYNEQFF. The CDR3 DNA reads TGCAGTGCTAGGCCCCAGCGGTACAATGAGCAGTTCTTC.

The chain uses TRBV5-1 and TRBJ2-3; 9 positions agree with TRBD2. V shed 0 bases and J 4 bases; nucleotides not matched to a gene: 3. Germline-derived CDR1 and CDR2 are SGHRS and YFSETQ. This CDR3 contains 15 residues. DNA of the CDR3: TGCGCCAGCAGCTTGGATAGCGGGAGTTCAGATACGCAGTATTTT. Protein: CASSLDSGSSDTQYF.

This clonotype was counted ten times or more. The CDR3, as DNA: TGTGCCAGCGTTGGGACAAACACAGATACGCAGTATTTT. Its protein product is CASVGTNTDTQYF. The V call is TRBV28, the J call TRBJ2-3; the D gene is possibly TRBD1 (6 bases). Germline V gene sequence: CDR1 MDHEN, CDR2 SYDVKM. Trimming shortened V by 8 bases and J by 2 bases, and 11 bases separated the two germline ends. The CDR3 is made up of 13 amino acids. The entire variable domain, with the rest obtained from reference TRBV28 and TRBJ2-3, is as follows: DVKVTQSSRYLVKRTGEKVFLECVQDMDHENMFWYRQDPGLGLRLIYFSYDVKMKEKGDIPEGYSVSREKKERFSLILESASTNQTSMYLCASVGTNTDTQYFGPGTRLTVL.

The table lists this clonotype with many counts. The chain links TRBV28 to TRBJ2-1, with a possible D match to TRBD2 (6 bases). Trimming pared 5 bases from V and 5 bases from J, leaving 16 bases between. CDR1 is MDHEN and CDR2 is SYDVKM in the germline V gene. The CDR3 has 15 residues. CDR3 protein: CASSPLLAYDNEQFF. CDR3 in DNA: TGTGCCAGCAGTCCCCTCCTAGCGTACGACAATGAGCAGTTCTTC.

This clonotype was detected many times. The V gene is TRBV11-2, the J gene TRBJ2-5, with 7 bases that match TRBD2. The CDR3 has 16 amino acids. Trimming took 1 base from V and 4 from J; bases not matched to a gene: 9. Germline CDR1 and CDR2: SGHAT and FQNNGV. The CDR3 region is CASSLARGLTIETQYF. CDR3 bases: TGTGCCAGCAGCTTAGCGCGGGGACTAACCATAGAGACCCAGTACTTC.